The following is a T cell receptor beta chain sequence with its context. Deletions cut 2 bases from V and 4 bases from J, with 13 bases between. CDR1 is LGHNA and CDR2 is YSLEER in the germline V gene. This CDR3 has 15 amino acids. The data were taken from a study of T cell repertoires in cytomegalovirus infection. Study as a whole: Public TCR beta signatures indicated both CMV infection and matching HLA type.

TCRdb re-called the reads through MiXCR, storing one row per CDR3 protein. Of roughly 630,000 distinct CDR3 sequences listed, 20% to 25% are singletons. This chain joins TRBV4-3 and TRBJ2-3; D remains unclear. The sequenced sample was CD8+ T cells from PBMCs. This TCR was recovered from a human donor in good health (CMV status not recorded). Some clones in this sample may be carry-over from other donors' samples. CDR3 bases: TGCGCCAGCAGCCAACCAGGAGATTTTCCAGATACGCAGTATTTT. This codes for CASSQPGDFPDTQYF.